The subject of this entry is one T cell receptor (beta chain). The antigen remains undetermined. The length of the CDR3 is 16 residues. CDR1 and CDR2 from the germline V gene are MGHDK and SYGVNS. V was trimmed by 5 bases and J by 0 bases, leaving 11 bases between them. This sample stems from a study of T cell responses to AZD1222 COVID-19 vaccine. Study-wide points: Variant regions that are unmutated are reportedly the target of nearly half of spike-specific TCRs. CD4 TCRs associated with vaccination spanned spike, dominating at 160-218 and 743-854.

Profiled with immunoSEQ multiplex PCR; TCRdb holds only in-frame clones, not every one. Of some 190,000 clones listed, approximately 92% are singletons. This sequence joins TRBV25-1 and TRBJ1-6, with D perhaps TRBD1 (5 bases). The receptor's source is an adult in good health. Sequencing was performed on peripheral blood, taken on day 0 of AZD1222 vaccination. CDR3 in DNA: TGTGCCAGCAGTACCCCAGGGAGCTCCTATAATTCACCCCTCCACTTT. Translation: CASSTPGSSYNSPLHF.